Each of the 8 T cell receptor beta chains below was sequenced from the same sample in a study of regulatory T cells in long-lasting Graves disease. As for time point: persistent/refractory GD, antithyroid drugs over 5 years with positive TRAb. With RNA extracted from PBMCs as input, the TCR library was made. According to the study, TCR beta libraries were built with iRepertoire HTBI primers and CDR3-region Arm-PCR. MiXCR was run by TCRdb on the multiplex PCR reads, yielding one entry per CDR3 protein. This sample has 700,000 or so distinct CDR3 sequences, with approximately 29% found just once. This specimen was peripheral blood mononuclear cells (PBMCs), taken when the disease was refractory, from a patient treated with antithyroid drugs. The receptors come from a female donor with Graves disease.

The chain combines TRBV20-1 with TRBJ2-2, with a possible D match to TRBD1 (6 bases). The germline gives CDR1 DFQATT, CDR2 SNEGSKA (reference sequence). CDR3 length: 12 residues. The CDR3 reads CGVRGNTGELFF. Here the CDR3 DNA reads TGCGGGGTCAGGGGGAACACCGGGGAGCTGTTTTTT.

This chain joins TRBV12-3 or TRBV12-4 and TRBJ2-4, with D uncertain. Trimming pared 8 bases from V and 0 bases from J, leaving 11 bases between. The CDR3 has 14 amino acids. CDR3 protein: CASALTLAKNIQYF. The CDR3 region has the DNA TGTGCCAGCGCCCTGACGCTAGCCAAAAACATTCAGTACTTC.

This chain connects TRBV9 to TRBJ1-2; perhaps TRBD1 as D (5 bases). V lost 3 bases and J 7 bases, leaving 19 bases between the germline ends. Germline CDR1 SGDLS, CDR2 YYNGEE. The CDR3 spans 15 residues. This chain's CDR3 is CASSGAGRVIGGYTF. The CDR3 nucleotides read TGTGCCAGCAGCGGAGCCGGCAGGGTTATCGGTGGCTACACCTTC.

This clonotype was counted ten times or more. The chain recombines TRBV20-1 with TRBJ2-7; 7 bases line up with TRBD2. With 1 base clipped from V and 3 bases from J, the junction kept 3 bases outside the gene matches. Germline V gives CDR1 DFQATT, CDR2 SNEGSKA (reference sequence). This CDR3 contains 13 residues. CDR3 region: CSARGTGGYEQYF. The CDR3 DNA sequence: TGCAGTGCTAGAGGTACGGGAGGCTACGAGCAGTACTTC.

This rearrangement joins TRBV29-1 to TRBJ2-7; D possibly corresponds to TRBD2 (5 bases). Germline V CDR1 and CDR2: SQVTM, ANQGSEA. V was cut by 6 bases and J by 3 bases, with 18 bases left in between. The CDR3 spans 14 residues. The CDR3 region has the DNA TGCAGCGTGGAGGACCCCGAGCATGGCTACGAGCAGTACTTC. Protein product: CSVEDPEHGYEQYF.

The chain employs TRBV5-5 and TRBJ1-1; no reliable D call. The CDR3 sequence is 14 residues long. Germline values: CDR1 SGHKS, CDR2 YYEKEE (reference sequence). V lost 1 base and J lost 5, with 12 bases in between. The CDR3 loop is CASSLLAVTTEAFF. CDR3 nucleotide sequence: TGTGCCAGCAGCTTGTTGGCGGTGACTACTGAAGCTTTCTTT.

V usage is TRBV19 and J usage is TRBJ1-4; no clear D gene. The CDR3 runs to 15 residues. Germline values: CDR1 LNHDA, CDR2 SQIVND (reference sequence). Trimming stripped 5 bases from V and 4 bases from J, with 14 bases between. The CDR3 bases are TGTGCCAGTAGTGTATGGACGGACGTTAATGAAAAACTGTTTTTT. Its translation is CASSVWTDVNEKLFF.

This clonotype was counted only a few times. CDR3 DNA: TGTGCCAGCAGCTGGCCGGGACAGGGGGCGCCAGACACTGAAGCTTTCTTT. Residues: CASSWPGQGAPDTEAFF. The chain joins TRBV11-1 to TRBJ1-1, with 12 positions matching TRBD1. Germline V gives CDR1 SGHAT, CDR2 FQDESV (reference sequence). After removal of 4 bases from V and 3 bases from J, the junction contained 9 bases not matched to a gene. This CDR3 contains 17 residues.